Following are 13 T cell receptor beta chains from one sample sequenced in a study of cytomegalovirus exposure and HLA in healthy donors. Data came from immunoSEQ multiplex PCR; TCRdb stores just in-frame clones and leaves some out. The table lists 190,000 or so clones, around 82% of them singletons. Sequenced input: PBMCs. These receptors all come from a woman under 30 in good health and CMV-seropositive.

The genes are TRBV9 and TRBJ1-2, with 7 bases fitting TRBD1. This CDR3 has 17 amino acids. CDR1 and CDR2 (germline): SGDLS, YYNGEE. V gave up 5 bases and J gave up 1 base; unmatched junction bases: 14. The CDR3 reads CASSKARQGPHNYGYTF. Written as DNA, the CDR3 is TGTGCCAGCAGTAAAGCCCGACAGGGCCCCCATAACTATGGCTACACCTTC.

V is TRBV14 and J is TRBJ2-2, with TRBD1 matching 7 bases. This CDR3 contains 16 residues. J gave up 3 bases and V 4 bases, and 8 bases lay outside the gene matches. CDR1 is SGHDN, CDR2 FVKESK, per germline. The CDR3 DNA reads TGTGCCAGCAGCCCCCTGACAGGGCGGGACACCGGGGAGCTGTTTTTT. This translates into CASSPLTGRDTGELFF.

The chain is built from TRBV28 and TRBJ2-1, with 10 bases lining up with TRBD1. Germline V lookup: CDR1 MDHEN, CDR2 SYDVKM. This CDR3 has 14 residues. V lost 4 bases to trimming and J lost 8 bases; unmatched junction nucleotides: 5. The CDR3 DNA is TGTGCCAGCAGTTGGACAGGGGGAAGGCATGAGCAGTTCTTC. This gives the protein CASSWTGGRHEQFF.

The chain carries TRBV15 and TRBJ2-1; TRBD1 matches 8 bases. This CDR3 has 15 amino acids. Germline-derived CDR1 and CDR2 are LNHNV and YYDKDF (reference sequence). With V trimmed by 5 bases and J by 5 bases, 8 bases remained unmatched. Written as DNA, the CDR3 is TGTGCCACCAGCCCTCCCGGGACAGGACACAATGAGCAGTTCTTC. Translating gives CATSPPGTGHNEQFF. Together with reference TRBV15 and TRBJ2-1, the CDR3 gives the full variable domain: DAMVIQNPRYQVTQFGKPVTLSCSQTLNHNVMYWYQQKSSQAPKLLFHYYDKDFNNEADTPDNFQSRRPNTSFCFLDIRSPGLGDTAMYLCATSPPGTGHNEQFFGPGTRLTVL.

V usage is TRBV6-5 and J usage is TRBJ1-2; a possible D gene is TRBD1 (6 bases). The germline CDR1 and CDR2 sequences are MNHEY and SVGAGI. This CDR3 is 13 amino acids long. The V and J ends lost 6 bases and 3 bases respectively, with 11 bases between them. The DNA of the CDR3 is TGTGCCAGCAGAGGATCAGGGGACTATGGCTACACCTTC. Its protein product is CASRGSGDYGYTF.

The chain carries TRBV19 and TRBJ2-1; TRBD2 agrees at 7 bases. This CDR3 comprises 16 residues. Germline-derived CDR1 and CDR2 are LNHDA and SQIVND (reference sequence). The J segment lost 0 bases and the V segment lost 0 bases, leaving 2 bases of the junction unmatched. The DNA of the CDR3 is TGTGCCAGTAGTATAGAGGGAGGGAGCTCCTACAATGAGCAGTTCTTC. This codes for CASSIEGGSSYNEQFF.

The gene calls are TRBV5-1 and TRBJ2-1, with 9 bases aligning to TRBD1. Germline-derived CDR1 and CDR2 are SGHRS and YFSETQ. The CDR3 runs to 15 residues. Trimming removed 4 bases from V and 7 bases from J; junction bases left unmatched: 9. The CDR3: CASSQTTGGVNEQFF. In DNA form, the CDR3 reads TGCGCCAGCAGCCAAACCACAGGGGGCGTAAATGAGCAGTTCTTC.

Written as DNA, the CDR3 is TGTGCCAGCAGTTGGGCCTCCAGCAAAGAGACCCAGTACTTC. Residues: CASSWASSKETQYF. The rearrangement links TRBV5-4 to TRBJ2-5, with no clear D. The CDR3 covers 14 residues. The germline V and J ends were trimmed by 5 bases and 3 bases, with 14 bases remaining between them. Germline CDR1 and CDR2: SGHNT and YYREEE (reference sequence).

The chain combines TRBV4-2 with TRBJ1-2; D gene uncertain. The germline CDR1 and CDR2 sequences are LGHNA and YNFKEQ. V shed 4 bases and J shed 6 bases, with 15 bases lying between them. CDR3 size: 14 residues. CDR3 coding DNA: TGTGCCAGCAGCCCAGAGCGAGGTGCAGATGGCTACACCTTC. Translated: CASSPERGADGYTF.

V usage is TRBV5-4 and J usage is TRBJ2-7; tentative D call: TRBD1 (5 bases). Trimming cost V 2 bases and J 0 bases, with 6 bases left between them. This CDR3 has 13 residues. CDR1 and CDR2 from the germline V gene are SGHNT and YYREEE (reference sequence). The CDR3 loop is CASSFDSSYEQYF. The CDR3 nucleotides are TGTGCCAGCAGCTTTGACAGCTCCTACGAGCAGTACTTC.

This rearrangement joins TRBV6-4 to TRBJ1-2; the D is unclear. This CDR3 region has 12 residues. CDR1 MRHNA and CDR2 SNTAGT come from the germline V gene. Trimming pared 8 bases from V and 6 bases from J, leaving 13 bases between. The CDR3 DNA is TGTGCCAGCGTCGAGGATTTCGATGGCTACACCTTC. Encoded protein: CASVEDFDGYTF.

This clone was observed once. The chain couples TRBV25-1 to TRBJ2-1; 7 positions agree with TRBD2. This CDR3 region has 18 residues. The V gene end was trimmed by 5 bases and the J gene end by 2 bases; junction bases not matched to a gene: 15. The germline CDR1 and CDR2 sequences are MGHDK and SYGVNS. The CDR3: CASSSEGRGRSAYNEQFF. CDR3 in DNA: TGTGCCAGCAGTTCCGAGGGGCGCGGGAGATCGGCCTACAATGAGCAGTTCTTC. The whole variable domain, filled in from reference TRBV25-1 and TRBJ2-1, reads EADIYQTPRYLVIGTGKKITLECSQTMGHDKMYWYQQDPGMELHLIHYSYGVNSTEKGDLSSESTVSRIRTEHFPLTLESARPSHTSQYLCASSSEGRGRSAYNEQFFGPGTRLTVL.

V and J are TRBV7-2 and TRBJ1-3; 7 bases are shared with TRBD1. In germline, CDR1 is SGHTA, CDR2 FQGNSA. Trimming took 5 bases from V and 2 from J; bases not matched to a gene: 6. The CDR3 length is 15 residues. The CDR3 nucleotides read TGTGCCAGCAGCCCGCTGACAGGGCCTGGAAACACCATATATTTT. It is translated as CASSPLTGPGNTIYF.